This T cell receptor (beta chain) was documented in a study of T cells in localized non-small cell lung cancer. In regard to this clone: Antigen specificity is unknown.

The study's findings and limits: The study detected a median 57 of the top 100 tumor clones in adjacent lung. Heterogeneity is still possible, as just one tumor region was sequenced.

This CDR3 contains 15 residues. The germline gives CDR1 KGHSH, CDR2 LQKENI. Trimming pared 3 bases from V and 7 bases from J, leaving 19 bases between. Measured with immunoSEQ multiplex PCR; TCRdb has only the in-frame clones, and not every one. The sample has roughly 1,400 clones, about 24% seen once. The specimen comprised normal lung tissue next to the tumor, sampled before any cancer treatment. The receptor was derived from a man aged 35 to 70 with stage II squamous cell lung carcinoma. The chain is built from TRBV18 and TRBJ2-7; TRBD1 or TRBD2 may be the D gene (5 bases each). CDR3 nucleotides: TGTGCCAGCTCACCCCTGGGGACGGGAATGGGGGAGCAGTACTTC. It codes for CASSPLGTGMGEQYF. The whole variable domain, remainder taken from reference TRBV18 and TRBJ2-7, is NAGVMQNPRHLVRRRGQEARLRCSPMKGHSHVYWYRQLPEEGLKFMVYLQKENIIDESGMPKERFSAEFPKEGPSILRIQQVVRGDSAAYFCASSPLGTGMGEQYFGPGTRLTVT.